This T cell receptor beta chain was identified during a study of blood T cell repertoires in COVID-19. Method: immunoSEQ multiplex PCR; TCRdb's copy keeps in-frame clones and lacks some. This sample carries roughly 75,000 clones, more than 65% of them seen once, and the ten largest clones take roughly 0.83%. CDR3 size: 11 residues. The V end lost 8 bases, the J end lost 9 bases, and 14 bases lay between the germline ends. Germline V lookup: CDR1 MNHEY, CDR2 SVGAGI. The rearrangement joins TRBV6-5 to TRBJ2-7; D not resolved. Sequenced: peripheral blood. The receptor's source is a woman in her 70s with acute or convalescent COVID-19. This CDR3 reads CASGNGLGQYF. CDR3 bases: TGTGCCAGCGGTAACGGCCTAGGGCAGTACTTC.